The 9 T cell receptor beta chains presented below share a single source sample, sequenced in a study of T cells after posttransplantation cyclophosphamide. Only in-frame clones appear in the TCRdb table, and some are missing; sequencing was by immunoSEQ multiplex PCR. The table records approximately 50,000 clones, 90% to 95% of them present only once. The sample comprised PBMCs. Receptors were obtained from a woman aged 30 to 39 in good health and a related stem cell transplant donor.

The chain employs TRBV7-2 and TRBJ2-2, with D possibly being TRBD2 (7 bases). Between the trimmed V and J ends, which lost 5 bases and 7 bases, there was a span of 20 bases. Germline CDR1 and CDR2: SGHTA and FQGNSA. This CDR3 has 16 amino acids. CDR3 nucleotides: TGTGCCAGCAGCAGCCCGAGAGGGGGGGCCGTCGGGGAGCTGTTTTTT. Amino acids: CASSSPRGGAVGELFF.

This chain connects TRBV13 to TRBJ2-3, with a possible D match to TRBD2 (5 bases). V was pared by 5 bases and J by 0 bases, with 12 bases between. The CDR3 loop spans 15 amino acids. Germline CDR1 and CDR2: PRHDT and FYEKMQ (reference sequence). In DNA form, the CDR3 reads TGTGCCAGCAGCCGACCTAGCACTAGCACAGATACGCAGTATTTT. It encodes CASSRPSTSTDTQYF.

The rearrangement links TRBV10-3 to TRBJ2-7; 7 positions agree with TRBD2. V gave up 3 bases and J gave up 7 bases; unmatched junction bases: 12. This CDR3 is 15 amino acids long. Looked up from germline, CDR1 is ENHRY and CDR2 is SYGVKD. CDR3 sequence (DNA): TGTGCCATCAGTGATCCAGGGAGGGTAGGGAGTGAGCAGTACTTC. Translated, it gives CAISDPGRVGSEQYF.

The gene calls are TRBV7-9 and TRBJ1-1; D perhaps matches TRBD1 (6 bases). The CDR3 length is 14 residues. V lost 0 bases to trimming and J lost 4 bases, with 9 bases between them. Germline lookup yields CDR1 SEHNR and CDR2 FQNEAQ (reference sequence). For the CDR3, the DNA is TGTGCCAGCAGCTTAGCCAGGGACATCACTGAAGCTTTCTTT. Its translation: CASSLARDITEAFF.

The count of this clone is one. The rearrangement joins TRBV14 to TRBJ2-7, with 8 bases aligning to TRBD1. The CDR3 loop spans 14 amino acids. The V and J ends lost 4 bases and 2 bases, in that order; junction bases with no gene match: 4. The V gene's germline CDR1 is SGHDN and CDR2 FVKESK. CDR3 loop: CASSLGQGTYEQYF. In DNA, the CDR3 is TGTGCCAGCAGCCTCGGACAGGGAACCTACGAGCAGTACTTC.

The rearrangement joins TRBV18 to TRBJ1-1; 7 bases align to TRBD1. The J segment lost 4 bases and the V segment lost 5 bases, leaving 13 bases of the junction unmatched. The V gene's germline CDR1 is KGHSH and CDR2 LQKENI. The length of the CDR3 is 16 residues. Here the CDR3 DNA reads TGTGCCAGCTCAGCGGGACAGTCCTTGGGGGCCACTGAAGCTTTCTTT. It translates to CASSAGQSLGATEAFF.

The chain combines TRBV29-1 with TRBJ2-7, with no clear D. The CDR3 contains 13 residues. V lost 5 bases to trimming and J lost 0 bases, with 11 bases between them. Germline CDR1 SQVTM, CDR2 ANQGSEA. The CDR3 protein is CSVRGRTSYEQYF. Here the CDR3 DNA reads TGCAGCGTTAGAGGCCGCACCTCCTACGAGCAGTACTTC.

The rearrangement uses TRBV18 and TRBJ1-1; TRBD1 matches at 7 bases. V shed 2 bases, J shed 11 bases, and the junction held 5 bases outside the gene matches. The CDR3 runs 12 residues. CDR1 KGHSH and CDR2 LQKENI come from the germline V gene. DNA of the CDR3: TGTGCCAGCTCACCAGAGACAGGGAAGGCTTTCTTT. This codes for CASSPETGKAFF.

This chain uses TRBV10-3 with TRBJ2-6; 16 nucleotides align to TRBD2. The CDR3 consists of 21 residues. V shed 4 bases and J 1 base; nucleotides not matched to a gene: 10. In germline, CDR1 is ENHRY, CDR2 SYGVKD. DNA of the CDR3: TGTGCCATCAGTGGGCGATCCGGGACTAGCGGGGGGGGATCTGGGGCCAACGTCCTGACTTTC. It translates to CAISGRSGTSGGGSGANVLTF.